The following is a T cell receptor beta chain sequence with its context. There is no known antigen for this receptor. No per-base quality is available; no much larger clone lies one base away. The method behind the library was the immunoSEQ multiplex PCR assay. For the multiplex PCR, a mixture combining 60 forward primers for TCR Vbeta segments and 13 reverse primers for TCR Jbeta segments was used. A multiplex PCR assay on genomic DNA amplified the CDR3 region of rearranged TCR beta genes. The Illumina HiSeq System was used to sequence the amplified TCR beta libraries as 87-base-pair reads. As for the original processing: A later analysis tallied 70 million to 100 million unique TCR beta chains across the 640 or so repertoires, and approximately 12 million of those chains were shared by two or more donors. Raw reads were error-corrected and collapsed into unique sequences by a nearest-neighbor algorithm in which closely related sequences were merged to remove PCR and sequencing errors. CDR3 sequences were aligned to IMGT reference sequences to assign V, D and J gene segments. For a sequence to be retained, at least a six-nucleotide match to both a V gene segment and a J gene segment was required. Rearrangements were classified as productive when the CDR3 lacked stop codons and remained in frame with V and J, and all other rearrangements were classified as non-productive. CDR3 was defined by IMGT convention, running from the second conserved V-encoded cysteine to the conserved J-encoded phenylalanine. In an earlier analysis of more than 550 of the donors, sequences lacking an unambiguous match to a single V gene segment were excluded. An earlier analysis of some 500 of the donors classified V segments as functional when productive rearrangements were above 56.7% and as segregating when the standard deviation between donors was above 5%. To diagnose cytomegalovirus status from the catalog of TCR beta chain sequences, a statistical classification framework was built. A later analysis assigned V and J genes by comparing TCR nucleotide sequences with IMGT/GENE-DB human TR gene sequences. In a later analysis, CDR3 sequences and most-parsimonious VDJ recombination scenarios were assigned using the TCRdist pipeline. In a later analysis, each TCR beta chain was defined by its CDR3 amino acid sequence together with its V-gene family, and reads lacking a unique V-gene family were excluded. To address suspected cross-contamination and a sequencing artifact, a later analysis removed around 590 highly shared, low-generation-probability nucleotide sequences. A later analysis calculated a clonal expansion index for each public chain from normalized within-repertoire ranks of inferred template counts. In a later analysis, generation probabilities were computed with a VDJ recombination model fitted to out-of-frame rearrangements, and the resulting probabilities were checked against IGoR. A later analysis scored TCR-TCR, TCR-HLA and TCR-CMV co-occurrence with hypergeometric tests, applying a repertoire-size bias correction to TCR pairs. To estimate false discovery rates, a later analysis permuted the HLA or CMV assignments 20 times. A later analysis grouped co-occurring TCRs with DBSCAN, adding TCRdist sequence similarity when clustering within HLA-allele-positive subsets. For co-occurrence clustering, repertoires with fewer than 30,000 or more than 120,000 public chains were excluded, along with five repertoires with anomalous nucleotide sharing. In TCRdb, the immuneACCESS table is reduced to in-frame sequences with V and J assigned. These tables do not hold every clone; where another copy was compared, an unresolved V gene accounts for under half, and the others remain unexplained. V and J calls and clone size are given by that table; D and trimming were obtained from the DNA. The sample yields some 84,000 clones; around 80% were counted once. The ten biggest clones cover nearly 2.5% of the sample.

The sample originates from a study of cytomegalovirus exposure and HLA in healthy donors (dated by TCRdb to about 2017). About the study as a whole: According to an earlier analysis of a few hundred of the donors, about 179 million T cells yielded 117 million unique TCR beta sequences and approximately 300 Gb of sequence data. An early release that covered roughly 600 HLA-typed donors contained around 330 gigabases of sequencing data and 80 million or so unique TCR sequences. Among the roughly 380 genotyped donors, 81% belonged to the genetic ancestry cluster associated with self-reported Caucasian donors. The study was designed to test whether signatures of past pathogen exposure could be identified by cataloging public T cell receptors. Using immunosequencing, the study profiled T cell repertoires from about 610 subjects and related those repertoires to cytomegalovirus serostatus. A separate validation cohort of 100 to 150 different subjects was used in addition to the roughly 640-subject first cohort. The study combined high-throughput TCR immunosequencing, statistical association of individual TCRs with disease status, and machine learning to predict cytomegalovirus infection status. To study patterns of TCR occurrence, a later analysis re-analyzed previously published TCR beta repertoires from 500 to 850 donors and added high-resolution HLA genotyping. Rather than using new phenotypic data, the later analysis identified candidate immune exposures from TCR beta sequences and from how often those sequences occurred across donors. To decide whether each TCR beta V gene segment behaved as functional or pseudogenic, an earlier analysis of nearly 600 of the donors relied on high-throughput TCR beta sequencing. Donor age, sex, ethnicity and CMV serostatus were collected together with the repertoire data. In a later genetic analysis, genome-wide SNP genotypes for about three fifths of the roughly 670 donors were used, and that subset was treated as a discovery cohort. Every discovery cohort repertoire had been produced on one sequencing platform. Both class I and class II loci were covered by HLA typing, at four-digit resolution. Typing coverage differed by locus: A, B, C, DRB1 and DQB1 were typed in about 629-640 donors, DQA1 in about 500, DPA1 in around 580, and DPB1 in approximately 450. Several DR-DQ haplotypes were treated as single units for association and clustering because of strong linkage in the cohort. Among some 410 genotyped donors of the cohort, an average of around 240,000 unique TCR beta nucleotide sequences were sequenced per donor, roughly 20% of them non-productive.

Broader findings and caveats from the paper: Most TCR sequences were seen in very few donors, while some public TCRs were found in many individuals. An earlier analysis of several hundred of the donors showed that most TCR beta V segments appeared in productive rearrangements either about 90% or about 30% of the time, which broadly matched IMGT annotations. According to a later genetic analysis, donors in an Asian-associated ancestry cluster had fewer N-insertions in productive TCRs than the approximately 630-donor mean. In vitro tests confirmed that a few of the cytomegalovirus-associated TCR beta chains recognize cytomegalovirus antigens. Because counts were too low, seventeen rarely observed V segments, including chromosome 9 orphons, were excluded from the earlier analysis of around 590 of the donors. It was suggested by the authors that the approach could potentially be generalized to other disease states and immunological phenotypes. A later analysis found that HLA-associated TCR beta chains were more clonally expanded and had lower generation probabilities than equally common non-associated chains. Strong co-occurrence of HLA alleles, especially DR and DQ, made assigning TCR associations to individual alleles difficult. A further reported finding was that TCR beta sequences accurately predicted the HLA-A and HLA-B alleles for most subjects in the first cohort. In a later analysis, the rate of TCR association differed among HLA loci, with DRB1 alleles having the most associated TCRs and HLA-C alleles having the fewest. Specific HLA alleles were associated with more than 15,000 TCR beta sequences at a false discovery rate of 0.05 in a later analysis. In a later analysis, several top co-occurrence clusters were reported to appear linked to parvovirus B19, influenza, CMV and Epstein-Barr virus. In the study, 150 to 200 TCR beta chains were listed as associated with cytomegalovirus. An association between a missense DCLRE1C variant and V-gene and J-gene trimming of TCR beta chains was found in a later genetic analysis and replicated in an independent cohort. According to a later analysis, most CMV-associated TCR beta chains appeared to be HLA-restricted, and the HLA associations seemed to be driven largely by CMV exposure. Because some donors lacked HLA typing at each locus, the association tests relied only on the typed subset. The sequencing pipeline was judged likely to have produced a cluster of highly shared sequence variants as a technical artifact. The only immune exposure information available for the cohort was CMV serostatus. Linkage disequilibrium might explain the correlated functional status among segregating V segments, but an unknown experimental factor could not be ruled out. The cohort was sequenced for TCR beta chains only, and without alpha or paired-chain data the features that could be detected were limited. The classifier was reported to diagnose cytomegalovirus status with high specificity and sensitivity in both the original cohort and the validation cohort. Presence/absence analyses assumed roughly uniform sequencing depth across donors, an assumption that may not hold. Some IMGT-functional V segments, including TRBV6-2 and TRBV6-3, could not be distinguished by the 87-base-pair reads and were therefore excluded.

In total, around 600 healthy bone marrow donors made up the cohort. At the time of sampling, every cohort member was nominally healthy, though immune exposures that went unrecorded were likely present. The donor tested CMV seropositive, placing the donor among the 290 or so seropositive members of the cohort. A peripheral blood sample was collected from each donor, and TCR beta sequencing was performed on peripheral blood mononuclear cells. The Qiagen DNeasy Blood Extraction Kit was used to extract genomic DNA from the blood cell samples. The CDR3 starts with the cysteine, ends with the phenylalanine, and has 16 residues. This entry keeps only the CDR3 DNA: 48 bases, framed from base 1.

Sequenced material: PBMCs. The receptor was derived from a male donor in good health and CMV-seropositive. The V and J segments used are TRBV21-1 and TRBJ2-7; whether TRBD2, the table's D call, matches the DNA was not checked. TRBV21-1 is classified as a pseudogene. The nucleotide sequence reads TGTGCCAGCAGCGGACGACTAGCGGGAGAGCTATATGAGCAGTACTTC. Translated, this is CASSGRLAGELYEQYF.